These 11 T cell receptor beta chains were sequenced from one sample in a study of T-cell reconstitution after alpha-beta-depleted transplantation in children (dated by TCRdb to the mid-2010s). To prepare the library, PCR was applied. The sequencing machine was an Illumina HiSeq 2500. Molecular barcoding was employed in the preparation of TCR libraries, with unique molecular identifiers being used to normalize TCRbeta repertoire quantification. TCRdb passed the public sequencing reads through fastp at Q25 and MiXCR, retaining productive beta sequences. Rows are unified per CDR3 protein, each entry keeping the most common DNA and genes. The sample yields 250,000 or so distinct CDR3 sequences; 20% to 30% were counted once. In total, the top ten clones hold about 5% of the sample. The treatment or condition label on this specimen signifies: allogeneic hematopoietic cell transplantation with graft depleted of TCRalphabeta T cells and CD19 B cells.

Source: PBMCs, mostly from graft donor cells, taken 360 days after TCRalphabeta/CD19-depleted stem cell transplant. The origin of the receptors is a female patient aged 2 to 10 who had a stem cell transplant for congenital amegakaryocytic thrombocytopenia, so the T cells may come from the graft donor.

In its sample, this clonotype was seen many times. The chain joins TRBV14 to TRBJ2-7; D unclear. This CDR3 region has 14 residues. In germline, CDR1 is SGHDN, CDR2 FVKESK. Trimming took off 1 base at V and 9 bases at J, with 16 bases between the two ends. The CDR3 loop is CASSQAVPGLRQYF. For the CDR3, the DNA is TGTGCCAGCAGCCAAGCAGTGCCCGGCCTTCGGCAGTACTTC.

This clonotype has a count of ten or more. The chain joins TRBV12-3 or TRBV12-4 to TRBJ2-3; D possibly corresponds to TRBD2 (6 bases). The CDR3 is made up of 14 amino acids. Trimming cost V 6 bases and J 2 bases, with 12 bases left between them. DNA of the CDR3: TGTGCCAGCAGGAGGACTACCACCACAGATACGCAGTATTTT. It specifies CASRRTTTTDTQYF.

The chain combines TRBV3-1 with TRBJ1-4; 12 positions agree with TRBD1. The CDR3 totals 18 residues. The trim removed 6 bases at V and 4 bases at J, leaving 12 bases unmatched. Germline lookup yields CDR1 LGHDT and CDR2 YNNKEL (reference sequence). CDR3 region: CASRRDRGPGGDNEKLFF. The DNA for the CDR3 is TGTGCCAGCAGACGGGACAGGGGGCCTGGAGGGGATAATGAAAAACTGTTTTTT. Complete variable domain (other parts from reference TRBV3-1 and TRBJ1-4): DTAVSQTPKYLVTQMGNDKSIKCEQNLGHDTMYWYKQDSKKFLKIMFSYNNKELIINETVPNRFSPKSPDKAHLNLHINSLELGDSAVYFCASRRDRGPGGDNEKLFFGSGTQLSVL.

This clonotype was recorded a few times. V is TRBV12-3 or TRBV12-4 and J is TRBJ1-2, with TRBD1 matching over 8 bases. This CDR3 is 14 amino acids long. After removal of 7 bases from V and 4 bases from J, the junction contained 8 bases not matched to a gene. The CDR3 loop reads CASTPTGVGYGYTF. CDR3 nucleotides: TGTGCCAGCACCCCGACAGGGGTTGGCTATGGCTACACCTTC.

A single count supports this clonotype. The rearrangement uses TRBV18 and TRBJ2-5; weak D call: TRBD1 (6 bases). V lost 8 bases, J lost 2 bases, and 12 bases lay in between. The CDR3 consists of 13 residues. CDR1 is KGHSH and CDR2 is LQKENI in the germline V gene. CDR3 amino acids: CASIGQLQETQYF. The DNA of the CDR3 is TGTGCCAGCATCGGACAGTTACAAGAGACCCAGTACTTC.

This clonotype was detected only a few times. The V call is TRBV5-6, the J call TRBJ1-5, with unresolved D. Per the germline V gene, CDR1 is SGHDT and CDR2 is YYEEEE. The CDR3 consists of 13 residues. Trimming shortened V by 1 base and J by 8 bases, and 10 bases separated the two germline ends. CDR3 DNA sequence: TGTGCCAGCAGCTTGTCTCCCCTTGAGCCCCAGCATTTT. Its translation: CASSLSPLEPQHF.

CDR3 region: CASSRETGGTLPDSPLHF. CDR3 DNA: TGCGCCAGCAGTCGAGAGACAGGGGGCACCCTTCCGGATTCACCCCTCCACTTT. The V gene is TRBV5-1, the J gene TRBJ1-6; 10 positions match TRBD1. The CDR3 has 18 residues. Germline-derived CDR1 and CDR2 are SGHRS and YFSETQ. Trimming at V came to 5 bases and at J to 8 bases, leaving 16 bases not matched to a gene.

This sequence joins TRBV3-1 and TRBJ2-2, with 11 nucleotides matching TRBD2. CDR1 LGHDT and CDR2 YNNKEL come from the germline V gene (reference sequence). This CDR3 is 17 amino acids long. V was clipped by 0 bases and J by 6 bases; unmatched bases: 6. The chain's CDR3 is CASSQDLLAGVSGELFF. CDR3 coding DNA: TGTGCCAGCAGCCAAGATTTACTAGCGGGAGTCTCCGGGGAGCTGTTTTTT. The variable domain in full, completed from reference TRBV3-1 and TRBJ2-2, reads DTAVSQTPKYLVTQMGNDKSIKCEQNLGHDTMYWYKQDSKKFLKIMFSYNNKELIINETVPNRFSPKSPDKAHLNLHINSLELGDSAVYFCASSQDLLAGVSGELFFGEGSRLTVL.

This clonotype was detected a few times. This chain uses TRBV6-1 with TRBJ2-7; TRBD2 might be the D (5 bases). This CDR3 has 16 residues. CDR1 is MNHNS, CDR2 SASEGT, per germline. V was clipped by 2 bases and J by 2 bases, with 16 bases between them. CDR3 protein: CASSEFRGHPTYEQYF. Here the CDR3 DNA reads TGTGCCAGCAGTGAATTCCGAGGGCACCCGACCTACGAGCAGTACTTC.

Comments on this clonotype: One end of the junction is discordant with germline, which a read error may explain. This chain connects TRBV12-3 or TRBV12-4 to TRBJ1-4, with D hard to call. The length of the CDR3 is 18 residues. The CDR3 nucleotides read TGTACCAGCAGTCGCCGACTAACGATTCGTGAGACTAATGAAAAACTGTTTTTT. Its protein is CTSSRRLTIRETNEKLFF.

This clonotype came up many times. The chain uses TRBV6-1 and TRBJ1-2; possibly TRBD1 for D (5 bases). CDR1 and CDR2 from the germline V gene are MNHNS and SASEGT. The CDR3 totals 13 residues. Between the trimmed V and J ends, which lost 6 bases and 0 bases, there was a span of 8 bases. The CDR3 coding sequence is TGTGCCAGCAGCCAGACAGCTAACTATGGCTACACCTTC. Amino acids: CASSQTANYGYTF.